The present entry profiles one T cell receptor beta chain with its context. A much larger clone lies one base from this, so it may be a read error. This CDR3 region has 15 residues. Germline CDR1 SSHAT, CDR2 FNYEAQ (reference sequence). This entry comes from a study of early T cells in non-severe SARS-CoV-2 infection. MiXCR was run by TCRdb on the 5' RACE reads, yielding one entry per CDR3 protein. Here the sample spans 40,000 to 45,000 distinct CDR3 sequences, roughly a tenth being singletons. The TCR sequence derives from an adult who was a healthcare worker with PCR-confirmed SARS-CoV-2 infection or an uninfected control (not recorded which). The genes are TRBV7-7 and TRBJ2-1; tentative D call: TRBD1 (6 bases). Sequencing was carried out using whole blood. CDR3 protein: CASSTGQSQYSEQFF. The CDR3 nucleotides read TGTGCCAGCAGCACCGGACAGTCCCAGTACAGTGAGCAGTTCTTC.